The present entry profiles one T cell receptor beta chain with its context. Produced via immunoSEQ multiplex PCR; TCRdb's table is partial and in-frame only. The sample holds around 240,000 clones, about 80% seen once. The data stem from a study of blood T cell repertoires in COVID-19. The germline CDR1 and CDR2 sequences are GTSNPN and SVGIG (reference sequence). The V gene end was trimmed by 1 base and the J gene end by 10 bases; junction bases not matched to a gene: 24. The CDR3 has 20 residues. This clonotype originated in a woman between 45 and 60 years old with acute or convalescent COVID-19. Sequenced: peripheral blood. V and J are TRBV30 and TRBJ2-7; TRBD2 agrees at 14 bases. This CDR3 reads CAWSARGTSGRSPRGVAQYF. The CDR3 DNA follows: TGTGCCTGGAGTGCGCGGGGGACTAGCGGGAGATCCCCACGAGGGGTGGCCCAGTACTTC. The variable domain in full, with the rest retrieved from reference TRBV30 and TRBJ2-7, is SQTIHQWPATLVQPVGSPLSLECTVEGTSNPNLYWYRQAAGRGLQLLFYSVGIGQISSEVPQNLSASRPQDRQFILSSKKLLLSDSGFYLCAWSARGTSGRSPRGVAQYFGPGTRLTVT.